This T cell receptor (beta chain) was found in a study of T cells after posttransplantation cyclophosphamide. This related bone marrow graft donor gave peripheral blood on the day of marrow donation. CDR3 length equals 12 residues. Germline lookup yields CDR1 LNHDA and CDR2 SQIVND (reference sequence). In this sample, this clone turned up many times. Its antigen is undetermined. A read error may account for a junction end that differs from germline. The table came from immunoSEQ multiplex PCR; TCRdb's copy has only in-frame clones and leaves some out. In total the sample includes under 30,000 clones, none of them seen once. Broader study findings: TRB overlap between skin or GI tissue T cells and blood was limited. After PTCy, TRB diversity resembled that of CNI/methotrexate controls.

V gene TRBV19 combines with J gene TRBJ2-7, with 7 bases matching TRBD2. This clonotype originated in a woman between 55 and 75 years old in good health, CMV-negative, and a related stem cell transplant donor. Input material: PBMCs. DNA for the CDR3: TGTGCCAGCAGTAGGGAGGGGTACGAGCAGTACTTC. This codes for CASSREGYEQYF.